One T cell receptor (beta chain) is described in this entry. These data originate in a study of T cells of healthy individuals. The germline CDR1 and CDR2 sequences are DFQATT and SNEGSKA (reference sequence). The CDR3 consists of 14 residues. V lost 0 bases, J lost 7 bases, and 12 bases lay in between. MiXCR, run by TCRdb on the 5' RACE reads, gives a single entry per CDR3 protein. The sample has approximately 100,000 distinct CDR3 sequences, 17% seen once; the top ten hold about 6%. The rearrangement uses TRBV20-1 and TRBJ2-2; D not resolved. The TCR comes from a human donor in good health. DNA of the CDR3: TGCAGTGCTAGAGATCGGCGAGTCAGCGGGGAGCTGTTTTTT. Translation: CSARDRRVSGELFF.